The 18 T cell receptor beta chains below all came from one sample that was sequenced in a study of PD-1 blockade in classical Hodgkin lymphoma. Every patient experienced relapse after autologous stem cell transplantation, and brentuximab vedotin exposure varied. Assay used: immunoSEQ multiplex PCR; TCRdb lists only in-frame clones, some missing. The sample lists just over 50,000 clones; around 73% were seen once. Material: peripheral blood mononuclear cells (PBMCs), obtained before the second cycle of nivolumab. These receptors originate from a human donor with classical Hodgkin lymphoma.

The J gene is TRBJ2-5, the V gene TRBV5-1, with 9 nucleotides matching TRBD1. The CDR3 extends over 14 amino acids. Trimming cost V 4 bases and J 3 bases; bases outside gene matches: 4. The V gene's germline CDR1 is SGHRS and CDR2 YFSETQ. The DNA for the CDR3 is TGCGCCAGCAGCCCAAGGACAGGGGAAGAGACCCAGTACTTC. The encoded protein is CASSPRTGEETQYF.

This chain connects TRBV25-1 to TRBJ1-5; no clear D. This CDR3 region has 13 residues. Trimming left V 2 bases short and J 6 bases short, with 8 bases between. Germline values: CDR1 MGHDK, CDR2 SYGVNS. CDR3 in amino acids: CASSETGFQPQHF. DNA of the CDR3: TGTGCCAGCAGTGAAACGGGGTTTCAGCCCCAGCATTTT.

CDR3 loop: CASAYERGYEQYF. Written as DNA, the CDR3 is TGTGCCAGCGCGTACGAGCGGGGCTACGAGCAGTACTTC. The chain carries TRBV6-5 and TRBJ2-7; 7 nucleotides match TRBD2. V dropped 8 bases and J dropped 3; count of bases not matched to a gene: 7. The CDR3 covers 13 residues. The germline V gene encodes CDR1 MNHEY and CDR2 SVGAGI.

The V and J genes are TRBV21-1 and TRBJ2-1; TRBD2, the table's D call, lacks a check against the DNA. TRBV21-1 is shown as a pseudogene. CDR3 length: 18 amino acids. The CDR3 DNA follows: TGTGCCAGCAGCAAACCCCGGACTAGCGGGAGGGCGATAGATGAGCAGTTCTTC. Its protein product is CASSKPRTSGRAIDEQFF.

The table lists this clone with many counts. The chain combines TRBV7-9 with TRBJ1-5; TRBD1 is a possible D gene (6 bases). V shed 1 base and J shed 3 bases, with 10 bases lying between them. From germline, CDR1 is SEHNR and CDR2 FQNEAQ (reference sequence). CDR3 length: 15 amino acids. CDR3 bases: TGTGCCAGCAGCTTAGAGGGGGGGTCCAATCAGCCCCAGCATTTT. Translated: CASSLEGGSNQPQHF. Full variable domain (rest looked up from reference TRBV7-9 and TRBJ1-5): DTGVSQNPRHKITKRGQNVTFRCDPISEHNRLYWYRQTLGQGPEFLTYFQNEAQLEKSRLLSDRFSAERPKGSFSTLEIQRTEQGDSAMYLCASSLEGGSNQPQHFGDGTRLSIL.

This clone was observed at least ten times. V and J are TRBV7-9 and TRBJ2-3; 10 bases are shared with TRBD2. The germline V gene encodes CDR1 SEHNR and CDR2 FQNEAQ (reference sequence). CDR3 size: 17 residues. After removal of 4 bases from V and 0 bases from J, the junction contained 7 bases not matched to a gene. In nucleotides, the CDR3 is TGTGCCAGCAGCTCCCCACTAGCGGGGTATAGCACAGATACGCAGTATTTT. Protein sequence: CASSSPLAGYSTDTQYF.

The genes are TRBV11-2 and TRBJ1-4; 8 bases align to TRBD1. The CDR3 runs to 14 residues. Per germline, CDR1 SGHAT and CDR2 FQNNGV. The J segment lost 5 bases and the V segment lost 5 bases, leaving 4 bases of the junction unmatched. The CDR3 bases are TGTGCCAGCAGCCGGGGACAGGCAAATGAAAAACTGTTTTTT. This encodes CASSRGQANEKLFF.

At least ten counts were recorded for this clone. CDR3 amino acids: CASRVTEAFF. CDR3 coding DNA: TGTGCCAGCAGGGTCACTGAAGCTTTCTTT. This rearrangement joins TRBV2 to TRBJ1-1; D not certain. The V gene's germline CDR1 is SNHLY and CDR2 FYNNEI. Trimming stripped 6 bases from V and 4 bases from J, with 3 bases between. The CDR3 totals 10 residues. Full variable domain (missing parts from reference TRBV2 and TRBJ1-1): EPEVTQTPSHQVTQMGQEVILRCVPISNHLYFYWYRQILGQKVEFLVSFYNNEISEKSEIFDDQFSVERPDGSNFTLKIRSTKLEDSAMYFCASRVTEAFFGQGTRLTVV.

The chain employs TRBV4-2 and TRBJ2-7; the D is unclear. Trimming cost V 5 bases and J 5 bases, with 13 bases left between them. Germline CDR1 reads LGHNA; CDR2 reads YNFKEQ. The CDR3 contains 13 residues. CDR3 nucleotides: TGTGCCAGCAGCTCTCGCAACACGGACGAGCAGTACTTC. Translating gives CASSSRNTDEQYF.

This clone was picked up one time. V gene TRBV7-3 combines with J gene TRBJ2-7; D is possibly TRBD2 (5 bases). The germline V gene has CDR1 SGHTA and CDR2 FQGTGA. Trimming pared 1 base from V and 3 bases from J, leaving 22 bases between. This CDR3 has 18 residues. DNA of the CDR3: TGTGCCAGCAGCTTAAAAGGGAGTTCATCGGCGAGGGTCTACGAGCAGTACTTC. Translated: CASSLKGSSSARVYEQYF.

The chain joins TRBV6-1 to TRBJ2-7, with 11 bases matching TRBD1. The V and J ends lost 3 bases and 3 bases, in that order; junction bases with no gene match: 13. The CDR3 consists of 18 residues. Germline CDR1 is MNHNS and CDR2 is SASEGT. In DNA, the CDR3 is TGTGCCAGCAGTGAGGACAGGGGGCTTTGGAGGGCTAACTACGAGCAGTACTTC. Translated, it gives CASSEDRGLWRANYEQYF.

CDR3 DNA sequence: TGTGCCAGCAGCACCGGGACAGGGGTCTCACCCCTCCACTTT. It encodes CASSTGTGVSPLHF. The chain links TRBV6-5 to TRBJ1-6; 10 bases align to TRBD1. Losses at the gene ends were 6 bases for V and 10 bases for J; bases not matched to a gene: 6. CDR3 length: 14 residues. Germline loops: CDR1 MNHEY, CDR2 SVGAGI.

The DNA for the CDR3 is TGTGCCAGCAGCTTATCCCCCAGCGGGAGGGACATTCAGTACTTC. It is translated as CASSLSPSGRDIQYF. This chain links TRBV7-2 with TRBJ2-4; TRBD2 aligns across 10 bases. CDR1 is SGHTA and CDR2 is FQGNSA in the germline V gene. The CDR3 totals 15 residues. V trimming: 2 bases; J trimming: 8 bases; junction bases outside the gene matches: 6. Based on the CDR3 plus reference TRBV7-2 and TRBJ2-4, the full variable domain is GAGVSQSPSNKVTEKGKDVELRCDPISGHTALYWYRQSLGQGLEFLIYFQGNSAPDKSGLPSDRFSAERTGGSVSTLTIQRTQQEDSAVYLCASSLSPSGRDIQYFGAGTRLSVL.

This clone was detected a few times. Other DNA sequences in this sample translate to the same CDR3. The CDR3: CASSQDGRSNQPQHF. DNA for the CDR3: TGCGCCAGCAGCCAAGACGGACGGAGCAATCAGCCCCAGCATTTT. The rearrangement links TRBV4-1 to TRBJ1-5; no firm D call. Trimming cost V 0 bases and J 1 base, with 7 bases left between them. CDR1 and CDR2 (germline): MGHRA, YSYEKL. This CDR3 has 15 residues.

This chain links TRBV7-8 with TRBJ2-3, with D tentatively TRBD1 or TRBD2 (5 bases each). Germline V gives CDR1 SGHVS, CDR2 FQNEAQ. This CDR3 has 16 residues. Trimming pared 0 bases from V and 7 bases from J, leaving 17 bases between. CDR3 sequence (DNA): TGTGCCAGCAGCTTAGCTTCGTCCCGGGGCCTCCATACGCAGTATTTT. Its protein is CASSLASSRGLHTQYF.

This clone occurred once. The chain recombines TRBV19 with TRBJ2-5, with D unresolved. CDR1 and CDR2 (germline): LNHDA, SQIVND (reference sequence). CDR3 length: 15 residues. The germline V and J ends were trimmed by 5 bases and 2 bases, with 15 bases remaining between them. The CDR3 here is CASSFLAVQQETQYF. The CDR3 bases are TGTGCCAGTAGTTTTCTGGCGGTCCAACAAGAGACCCAGTACTTC.

The chain recombines TRBV11-2 with TRBJ2-5; the match to TRBD2 covers 7 bases. CDR1 is SGHAT and CDR2 is FQNNGV in the germline V gene. Trimming took 2 bases from V and 4 from J; bases not matched to a gene: 13. The CDR3 has 17 residues. CDR3 sequence (DNA): TGTGCCAGCAGCTTAATGGTTCGGGCTAGCGGACCAGAGACCCAGTACTTC. Translated: CASSLMVRASGPETQYF.

The chain has TRBV6-4 and TRBJ2-7, with a weak D call TRBD1 (5 bases). This CDR3 has 15 amino acids. CDR1 and CDR2 (germline): MRHNA, SNTAGT. V shed 7 bases and J shed 3 bases, with 19 bases lying between them. CDR3 coding DNA: TGTGCCAGCATTTCCCTGGGGCCTGGTTACTACGAGCAGTACTTC. This codes for CASISLGPGYYEQYF.